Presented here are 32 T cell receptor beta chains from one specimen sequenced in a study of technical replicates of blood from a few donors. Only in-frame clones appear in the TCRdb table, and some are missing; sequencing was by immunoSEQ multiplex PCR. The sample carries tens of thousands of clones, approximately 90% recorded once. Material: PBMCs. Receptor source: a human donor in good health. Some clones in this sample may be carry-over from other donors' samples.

The CDR3 DNA sequence: TGCAGTGCTAGTCCGGGGCGGGGATCGTTCTTC. Its translation is CSASPGRGSFF. The chain employs TRBV20-1 and TRBJ2-1, with a possible D match to TRBD2 (6 bases). V was trimmed by 3 bases and J by 15 bases, leaving 15 bases between them. Germline CDR1 DFQATT, CDR2 SNEGSKA (reference sequence). This CDR3 is 11 amino acids long.

CDR3 sequence reads: CASSISGGSQTQYF. In DNA, the CDR3 is TGTGCCAGTAGTATCAGCGGGGGTTCTCAGACCCAGTACTTC. V and J are TRBV19 and TRBJ2-5; the match to TRBD2 covers 8 bases. The CDR3 is made up of 14 amino acids. Trimming removed 3 bases from V and 6 bases from J; junction bases left unmatched: 6. Germline CDR1 reads LNHDA; CDR2 reads SQIVND (reference sequence).

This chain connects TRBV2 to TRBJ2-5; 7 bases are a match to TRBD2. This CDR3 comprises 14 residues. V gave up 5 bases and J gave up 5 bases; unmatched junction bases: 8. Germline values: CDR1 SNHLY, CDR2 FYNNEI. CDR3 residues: CASSKSGVRETQYF. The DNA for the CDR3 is TGTGCCAGCAGTAAGAGCGGGGTCCGGGAGACCCAGTACTTC.

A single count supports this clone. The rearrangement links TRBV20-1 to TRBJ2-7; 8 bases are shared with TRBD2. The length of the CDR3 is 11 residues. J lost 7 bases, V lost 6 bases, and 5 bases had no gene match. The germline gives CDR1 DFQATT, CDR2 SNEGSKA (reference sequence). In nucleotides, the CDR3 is TGCAGTGCGCGACTAGCGCGGGAGCAGTACTTC. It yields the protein CSARLAREQYF.

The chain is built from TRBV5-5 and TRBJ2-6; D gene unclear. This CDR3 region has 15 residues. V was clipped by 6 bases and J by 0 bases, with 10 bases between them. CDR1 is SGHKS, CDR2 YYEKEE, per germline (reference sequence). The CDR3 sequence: CASMIGPSGANVLTF. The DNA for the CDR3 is TGTGCCAGCATGATTGGGCCCTCTGGGGCCAACGTCCTGACTTTC. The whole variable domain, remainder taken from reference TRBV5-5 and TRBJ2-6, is DAGVTQSPTHLIKTRGQQVTLRCSPISGHKSVSWYQQVLGQGPQFIFQYYEKEERGRGNFPDRFSARQFPNYSSELNVNALLLGDSALYLCASMIGPSGANVLTFGAGSRLTVL.

CDR3 protein: CASIGDNVEQYF. The CDR3 nucleotides are TGTGCCAGCATAGGGGATAATGTCGAGCAGTACTTC. This chain joins TRBV25-1 and TRBJ2-7; D is possibly TRBD1 (5 bases). CDR3 length equals 12 residues. The germline V gene has CDR1 MGHDK and CDR2 SYGVNS. Trimming shortened V by 7 bases and J by 6 bases, and 13 bases separated the two germline ends.

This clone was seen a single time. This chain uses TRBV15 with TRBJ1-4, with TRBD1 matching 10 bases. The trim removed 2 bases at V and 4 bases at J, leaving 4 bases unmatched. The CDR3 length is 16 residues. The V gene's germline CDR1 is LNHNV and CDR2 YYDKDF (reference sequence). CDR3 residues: CATSRTGTGVNEKLFF. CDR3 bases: TGTGCCACCAGCAGAACCGGGACAGGGGTTAATGAAAAACTGTTTTTT.

DNA for the CDR3: TGTGCCAGCAGCTTCCCGACTAGCGGGAGTTGGAATGAGCAGTTCTTC. Its translation: CASSFPTSGSWNEQFF. V and J are TRBV5-4 and TRBJ2-1; 12 nucleotides line up with TRBD2. The germline V gene has CDR1 SGHNT and CDR2 YYREEE (reference sequence). The CDR3 is made up of 16 amino acids. V lost 2 bases to trimming and J lost 7 bases; unmatched junction nucleotides: 7.

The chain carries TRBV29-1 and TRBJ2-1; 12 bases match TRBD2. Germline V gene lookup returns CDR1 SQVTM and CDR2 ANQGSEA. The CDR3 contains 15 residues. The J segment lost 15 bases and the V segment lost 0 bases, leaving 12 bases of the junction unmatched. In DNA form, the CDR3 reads TGCAGCGTTGAAGATTACGAAACTAGCGGGGGGATTCCGTTCTTC. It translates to CSVEDYETSGGIPFF.

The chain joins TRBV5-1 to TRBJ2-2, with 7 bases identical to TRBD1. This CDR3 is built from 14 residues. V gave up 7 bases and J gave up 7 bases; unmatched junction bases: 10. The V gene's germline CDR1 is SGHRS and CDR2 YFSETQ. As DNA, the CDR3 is TGCGCCAGCGTCCAACAGGGGCGAAACGGGGAGCTGTTTTTT. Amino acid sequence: CASVQQGRNGELFF.

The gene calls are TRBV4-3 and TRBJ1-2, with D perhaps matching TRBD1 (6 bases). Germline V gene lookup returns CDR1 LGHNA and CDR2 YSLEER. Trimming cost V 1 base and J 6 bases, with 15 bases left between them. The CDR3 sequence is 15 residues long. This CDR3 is CASSQGMTGSHGYTF. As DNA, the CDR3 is TGCGCCAGCAGCCAAGGGATGACAGGTTCTCATGGCTACACCTTC.

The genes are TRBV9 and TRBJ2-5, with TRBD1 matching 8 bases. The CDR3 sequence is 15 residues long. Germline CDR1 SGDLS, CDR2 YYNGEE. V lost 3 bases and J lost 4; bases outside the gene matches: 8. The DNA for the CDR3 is TGTGCCAGCAGCGCGACAGGGGTAGCAGGAGAGACCCAGTACTTC. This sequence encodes CASSATGVAGETQYF.

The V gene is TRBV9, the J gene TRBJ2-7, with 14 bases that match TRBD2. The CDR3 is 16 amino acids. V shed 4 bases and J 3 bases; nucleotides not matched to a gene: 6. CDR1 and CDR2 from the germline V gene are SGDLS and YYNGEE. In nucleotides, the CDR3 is TGTGCCAGCAGCCCCACCGGGACTAGCGGGGGCTACGAGCAGTACTTC. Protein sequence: CASSPTGTSGGYEQYF.

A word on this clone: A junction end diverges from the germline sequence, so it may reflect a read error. CDR3: CASSLEVWGGHYNEQFF. Here the CDR3 DNA reads TGTGCCAGCAGCCTAGAGGTATGGGGGGGCCACTACAATGAGCAGTTCTTC. The rearrangement links TRBV11-3 to TRBJ2-1, with D perhaps TRBD2 (7 bases). The length of the CDR3 is 17 residues. Germline CDR1 is SGHNT and CDR2 is YENEEA. The full variable domain, completed using reference TRBV11-3 and TRBJ2-1, is EAGVVQSPRYKIIEKKQPVAFWCNPISGHNTLYWYLQNLGQGPELLIRYENEEAVDDSQLPKDRFSAERLKGVDSTLKIQPAELGDSAVYLCASSLEVWGGHYNEQFFGPGTRLTVL.

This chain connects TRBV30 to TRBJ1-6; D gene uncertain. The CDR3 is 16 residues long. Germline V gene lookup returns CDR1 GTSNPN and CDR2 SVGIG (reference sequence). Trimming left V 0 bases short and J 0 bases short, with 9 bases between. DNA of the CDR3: TGTGCCTGGAGTGTACAGTCCCTCTCCTATAATTCACCCCTCCACTTT. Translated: CAWSVQSLSYNSPLHF.

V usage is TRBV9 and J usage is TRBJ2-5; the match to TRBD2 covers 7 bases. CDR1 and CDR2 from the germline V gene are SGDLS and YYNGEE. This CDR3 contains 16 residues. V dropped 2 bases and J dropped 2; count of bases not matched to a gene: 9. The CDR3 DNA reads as TGTGCCAGCAGCGTTTCAGTGTCCGGGGGGCAAGAGACCCAGTACTTC. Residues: CASSVSVSGGQETQYF.

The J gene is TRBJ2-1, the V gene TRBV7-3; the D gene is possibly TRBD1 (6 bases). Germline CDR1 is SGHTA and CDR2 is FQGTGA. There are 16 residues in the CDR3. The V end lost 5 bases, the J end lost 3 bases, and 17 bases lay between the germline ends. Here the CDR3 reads CASSPQGRVLYNEQFF. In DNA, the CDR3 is TGTGCCAGCAGCCCCCAGGGGCGGGTCCTCTACAATGAGCAGTTCTTC.

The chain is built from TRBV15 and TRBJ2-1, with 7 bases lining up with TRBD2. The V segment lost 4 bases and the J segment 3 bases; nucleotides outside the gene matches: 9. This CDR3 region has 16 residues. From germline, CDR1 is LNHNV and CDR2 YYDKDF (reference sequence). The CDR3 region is CATSTRRGEGYNEQFF. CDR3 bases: TGTGCCACCAGCACCAGACGGGGGGAGGGCTACAATGAGCAGTTCTTC.

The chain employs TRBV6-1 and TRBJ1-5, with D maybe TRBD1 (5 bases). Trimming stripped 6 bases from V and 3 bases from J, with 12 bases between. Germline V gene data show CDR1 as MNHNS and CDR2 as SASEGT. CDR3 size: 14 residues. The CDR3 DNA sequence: TGTGCCAGCAGGGCCGGGACTACCAATCAGCCCCAGCATTTT. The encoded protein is CASRAGTTNQPQHF.

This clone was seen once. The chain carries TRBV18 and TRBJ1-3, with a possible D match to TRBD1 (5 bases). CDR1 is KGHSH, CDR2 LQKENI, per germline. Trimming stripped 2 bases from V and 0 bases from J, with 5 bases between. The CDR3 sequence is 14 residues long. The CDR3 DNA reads TGTGCCAGCTCACCAGACAGCTCTGGAAACACCATATATTTT. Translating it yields CASSPDSSGNTIYF. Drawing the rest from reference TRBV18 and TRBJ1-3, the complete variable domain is NAGVMQNPRHLVRRRGQEARLRCSPMKGHSHVYWYRQLPEEGLKFMVYLQKENIIDESGMPKERFSAEFPKEGPSILRIQQVVRGDSAAYFCASSPDSSGNTIYFGEGSWLTVV.

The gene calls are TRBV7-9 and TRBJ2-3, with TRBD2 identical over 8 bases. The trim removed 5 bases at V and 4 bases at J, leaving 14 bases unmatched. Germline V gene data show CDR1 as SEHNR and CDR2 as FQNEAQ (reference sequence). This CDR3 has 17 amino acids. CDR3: CASSGYRGGRTADTQYF. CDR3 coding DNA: TGTGCCAGCAGCGGATATCGGGGGGGGCGCACCGCAGATACGCAGTATTTT.

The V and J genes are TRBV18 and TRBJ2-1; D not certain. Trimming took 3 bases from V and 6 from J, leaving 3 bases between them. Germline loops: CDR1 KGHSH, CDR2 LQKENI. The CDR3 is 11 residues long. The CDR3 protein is CASSPSNEQFF. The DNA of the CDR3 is TGTGCCAGCTCACCCTCCAATGAGCAGTTCTTC.

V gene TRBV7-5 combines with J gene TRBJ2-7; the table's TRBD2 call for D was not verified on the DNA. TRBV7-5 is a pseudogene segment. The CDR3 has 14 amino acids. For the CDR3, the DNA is TGTGTCAGAAGCTTACCCGGTCCTCCGGACGAGCAGTACTTC. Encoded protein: CVRSLPGPPDEQYF.

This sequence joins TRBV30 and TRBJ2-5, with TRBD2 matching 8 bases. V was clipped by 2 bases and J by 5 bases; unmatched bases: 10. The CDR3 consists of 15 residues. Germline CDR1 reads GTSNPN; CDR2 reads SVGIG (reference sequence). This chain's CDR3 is CAWSNGRAMRETQYF. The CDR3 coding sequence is TGTGCCTGGAGTAACGGGAGGGCCATGAGGGAGACCCAGTACTTC.

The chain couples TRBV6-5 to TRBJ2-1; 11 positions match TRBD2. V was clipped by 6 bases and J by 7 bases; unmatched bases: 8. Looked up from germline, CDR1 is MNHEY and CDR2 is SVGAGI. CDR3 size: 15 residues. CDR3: CASRRGGLAENEQFF. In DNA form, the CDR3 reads TGTGCCAGCAGAAGGGGGGGACTAGCGGAGAATGAGCAGTTCTTC.

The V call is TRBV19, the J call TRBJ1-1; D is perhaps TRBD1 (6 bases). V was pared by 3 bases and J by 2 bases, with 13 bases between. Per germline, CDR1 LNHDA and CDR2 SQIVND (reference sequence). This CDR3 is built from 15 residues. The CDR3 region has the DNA TGTGCCAGTAGTATCACAGGGTCGTACAACACTGAAGCTTTCTTT. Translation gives CASSITGSYNTEAFF.

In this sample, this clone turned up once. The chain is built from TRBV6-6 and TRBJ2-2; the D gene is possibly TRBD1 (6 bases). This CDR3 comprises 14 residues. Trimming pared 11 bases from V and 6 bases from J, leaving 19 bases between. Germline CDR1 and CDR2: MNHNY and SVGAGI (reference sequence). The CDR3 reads CASPTGNGAGELFF. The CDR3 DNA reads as TGTGCCTCCCCGACAGGCAACGGGGCCGGGGAGCTGTTTTTT.

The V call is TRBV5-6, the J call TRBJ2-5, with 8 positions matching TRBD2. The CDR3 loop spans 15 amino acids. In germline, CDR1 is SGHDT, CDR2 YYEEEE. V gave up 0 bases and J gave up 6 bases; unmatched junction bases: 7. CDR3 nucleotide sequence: TGTGCCAGCAGCTTGGCCGGGACTAGTAGGAAGACCCAGTACTTC. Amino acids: CASSLAGTSRKTQYF.

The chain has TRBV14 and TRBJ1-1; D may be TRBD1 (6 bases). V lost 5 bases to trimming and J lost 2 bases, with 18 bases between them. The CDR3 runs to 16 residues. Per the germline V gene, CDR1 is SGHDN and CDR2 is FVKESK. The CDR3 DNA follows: TGTGCCAGCAGCAAAATCCGAATCAGGGGAAACACTGAAGCTTTCTTT. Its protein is CASSKIRIRGNTEAFF.

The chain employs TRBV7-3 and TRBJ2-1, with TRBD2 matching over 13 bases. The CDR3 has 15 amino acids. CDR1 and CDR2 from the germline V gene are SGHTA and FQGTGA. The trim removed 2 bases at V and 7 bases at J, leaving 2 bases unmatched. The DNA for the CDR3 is TGTGCCAGCAGCTTACCGACTAGCGGGAGGAATGAGCAGTTCTTC. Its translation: CASSLPTSGRNEQFF.

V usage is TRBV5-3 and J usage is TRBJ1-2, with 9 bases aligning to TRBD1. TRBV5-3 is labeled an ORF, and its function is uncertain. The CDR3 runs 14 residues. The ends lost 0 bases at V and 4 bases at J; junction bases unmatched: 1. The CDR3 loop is CARSLGQGVYGYTF. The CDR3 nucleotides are TGTGCCAGAAGCTTGGGACAGGGGGTCTATGGCTACACCTTC.

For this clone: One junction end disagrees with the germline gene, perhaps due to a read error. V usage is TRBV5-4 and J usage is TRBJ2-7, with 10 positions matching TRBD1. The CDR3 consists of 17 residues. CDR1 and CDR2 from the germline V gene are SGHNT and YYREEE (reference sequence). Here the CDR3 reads CASSRTRSGTGVHEQYF. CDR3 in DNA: TGCGCCAGCAGCCGGACGAGATCGGGGACAGGGGTCCACGAGCAGTACTTC.